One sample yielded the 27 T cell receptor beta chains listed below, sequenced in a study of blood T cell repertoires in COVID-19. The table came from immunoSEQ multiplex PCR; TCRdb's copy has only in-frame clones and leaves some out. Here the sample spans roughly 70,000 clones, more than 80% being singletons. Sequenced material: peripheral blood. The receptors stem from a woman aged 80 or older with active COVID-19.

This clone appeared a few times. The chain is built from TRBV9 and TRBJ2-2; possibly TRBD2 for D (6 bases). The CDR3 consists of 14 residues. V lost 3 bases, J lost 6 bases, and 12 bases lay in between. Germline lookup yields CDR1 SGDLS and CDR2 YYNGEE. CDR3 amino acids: CASSGRDFPGELFF. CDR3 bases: TGTGCCAGCAGCGGCCGGGACTTTCCCGGGGAGCTGTTTTTT. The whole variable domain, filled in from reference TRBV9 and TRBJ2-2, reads DSGVTQTPKHLITATGQRVTLRCSPRSGDLSVYWYQQSLDQGLQFLIQYYNGEERAKGNILERFSAQQFPDLHSELNLSSLELGDSALYFCASSGRDFPGELFFGEGSRLTVL.

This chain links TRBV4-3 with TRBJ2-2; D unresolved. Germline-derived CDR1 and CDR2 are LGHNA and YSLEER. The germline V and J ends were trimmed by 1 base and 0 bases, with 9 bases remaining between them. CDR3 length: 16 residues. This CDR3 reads CASSQGALTNTGELFF. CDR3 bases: TGCGCCAGCAGCCAAGGGGCTCTGACGAACACCGGGGAGCTGTTTTTT.

CDR3 sequence: CASSPRQSGGYTF. The DNA for the CDR3 is TGTGCCAGTAGTCCCCGACAGTCTGGTGGCTACACCTTC. V gene TRBV19 combines with J gene TRBJ1-2, with a weak D call TRBD1 (5 bases). Trimming shortened V by 5 bases and J by 7 bases, and 14 bases separated the two germline ends. The CDR3 has 13 residues. Germline V lookup: CDR1 LNHDA, CDR2 SQIVND (reference sequence).

The CDR3 region is CASSSGQGQSGGYTF. CDR3 DNA sequence: TGTGCCAGTAGTTCCGGACAGGGGCAATCCGGTGGCTACACCTTC. This chain links TRBV19 with TRBJ1-2, with 9 nucleotides matching TRBD1. Looked up from germline, CDR1 is LNHDA and CDR2 is SQIVND (reference sequence). The trim removed 5 bases at V and 7 bases at J, leaving 11 bases unmatched. The CDR3 has 15 amino acids.

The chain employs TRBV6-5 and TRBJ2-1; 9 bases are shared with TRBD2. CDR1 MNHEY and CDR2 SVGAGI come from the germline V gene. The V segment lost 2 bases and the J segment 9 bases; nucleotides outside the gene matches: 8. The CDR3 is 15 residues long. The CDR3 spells CASSYVASGIGEQFF. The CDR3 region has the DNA TGTGCCAGCAGTTACGTAGCTAGCGGGATCGGTGAGCAGTTCTTC.

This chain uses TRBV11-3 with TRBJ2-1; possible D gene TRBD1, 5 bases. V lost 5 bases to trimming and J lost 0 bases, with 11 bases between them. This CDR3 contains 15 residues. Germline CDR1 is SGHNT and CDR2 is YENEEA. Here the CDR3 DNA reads TGTGCCAGCAGCGTCAGGGTTAGCTCCTACAATGAGCAGTTCTTC. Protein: CASSVRVSSYNEQFF. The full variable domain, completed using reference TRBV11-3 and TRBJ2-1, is EAGVVQSPRYKIIEKKQPVAFWCNPISGHNTLYWYLQNLGQGPELLIRYENEEAVDDSQLPKDRFSAERLKGVDSTLKIQPAELGDSAVYLCASSVRVSSYNEQFFGPGTRLTVL.

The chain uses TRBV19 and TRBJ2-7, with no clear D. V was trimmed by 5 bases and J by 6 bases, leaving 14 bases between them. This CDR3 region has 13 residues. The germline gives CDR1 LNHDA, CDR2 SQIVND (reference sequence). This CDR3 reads CASSSLPLSEQYF. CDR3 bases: TGTGCCAGTAGTTCCCTACCCCTCTCCGAGCAGTACTTC.

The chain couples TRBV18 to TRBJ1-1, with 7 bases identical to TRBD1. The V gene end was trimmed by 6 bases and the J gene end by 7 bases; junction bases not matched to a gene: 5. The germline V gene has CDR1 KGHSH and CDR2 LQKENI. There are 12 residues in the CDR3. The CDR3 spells CASSWDSNEAFF. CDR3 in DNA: TGTGCCAGCTCGTGGGACAGCAATGAAGCTTTCTTT.

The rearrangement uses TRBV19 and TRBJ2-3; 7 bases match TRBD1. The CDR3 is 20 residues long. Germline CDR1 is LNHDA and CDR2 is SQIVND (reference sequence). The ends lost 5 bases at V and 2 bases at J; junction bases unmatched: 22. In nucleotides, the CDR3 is TGTGCCAGTAGTGGACCACAGGGGATTGGGGCCCACCCCCACACAGATACGCAGTATTTT. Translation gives CASSGPQGIGAHPHTDTQYF.

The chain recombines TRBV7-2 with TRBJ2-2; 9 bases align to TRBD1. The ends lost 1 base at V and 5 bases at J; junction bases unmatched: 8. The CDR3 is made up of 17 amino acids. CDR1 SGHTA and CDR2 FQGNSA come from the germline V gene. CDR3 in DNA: TGTGCCAGCAGCTTAGACAGGGGGCGTTACTGGACCGGGGAGCTGTTTTTT. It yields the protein CASSLDRGRYWTGELFF.

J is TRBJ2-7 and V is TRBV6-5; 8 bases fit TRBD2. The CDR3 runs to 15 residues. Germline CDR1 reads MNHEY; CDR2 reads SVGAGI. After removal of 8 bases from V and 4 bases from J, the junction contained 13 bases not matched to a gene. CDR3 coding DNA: TGTGCCAGCTCTCGGGGCCCTAGCGGGCCTTACGAGCAGTACTTC. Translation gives CASSRGPSGPYEQYF.

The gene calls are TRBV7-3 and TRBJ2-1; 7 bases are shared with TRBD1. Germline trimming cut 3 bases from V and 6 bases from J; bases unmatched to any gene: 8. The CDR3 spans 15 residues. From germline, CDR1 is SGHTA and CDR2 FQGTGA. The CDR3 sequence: CASSFTRDRSNEQFF. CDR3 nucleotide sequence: TGTGCCAGCAGCTTCACCCGGGACAGATCCAATGAGCAGTTCTTC.

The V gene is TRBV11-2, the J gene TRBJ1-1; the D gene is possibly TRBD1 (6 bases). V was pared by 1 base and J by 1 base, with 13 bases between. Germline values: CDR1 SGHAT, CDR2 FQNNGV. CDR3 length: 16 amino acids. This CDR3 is CASSLGKGQTNTEAFF. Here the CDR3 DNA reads TGTGCCAGCAGCTTAGGTAAGGGACAAACGAACACTGAAGCTTTCTTT.

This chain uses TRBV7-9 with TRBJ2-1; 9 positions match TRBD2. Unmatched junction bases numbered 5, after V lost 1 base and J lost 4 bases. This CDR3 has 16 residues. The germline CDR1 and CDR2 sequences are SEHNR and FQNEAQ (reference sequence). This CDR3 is CASSLGGSGGYNEQFF. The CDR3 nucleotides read TGTGCCAGCAGCTTAGGAGGTAGCGGGGGTTACAATGAGCAGTTCTTC. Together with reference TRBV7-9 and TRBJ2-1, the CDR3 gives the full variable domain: DTGVSQNPRHKITKRGQNVTFRCDPISEHNRLYWYRQTLGQGPEFLTYFQNEAQLEKSRLLSDRFSAERPKGSFSTLEIQRTEQGDSAMYLCASSLGGSGGYNEQFFGPGTRLTVL.

The CDR3 coding sequence is TGTGCCAGCCTAGCGGGAGTGGCCCAAGAGACCCAGTACTTC. Its translation: CASLAGVAQETQYF. This rearrangement joins TRBV28 to TRBJ2-5; 10 bases line up with TRBD2. This CDR3 is 14 amino acids long. V gave up 8 bases and J gave up 1 base; unmatched junction bases: 4. Germline-derived CDR1 and CDR2 are MDHEN and SYDVKM.

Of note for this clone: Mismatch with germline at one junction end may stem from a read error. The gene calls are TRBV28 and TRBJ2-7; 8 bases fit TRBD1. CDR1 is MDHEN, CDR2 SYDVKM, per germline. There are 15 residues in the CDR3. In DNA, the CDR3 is TGTGCCAGCAGTTCTCCCCTTGTCAACCTCCGGGACAGGAGGTTC. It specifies CASSSPLVNLRDRRF.

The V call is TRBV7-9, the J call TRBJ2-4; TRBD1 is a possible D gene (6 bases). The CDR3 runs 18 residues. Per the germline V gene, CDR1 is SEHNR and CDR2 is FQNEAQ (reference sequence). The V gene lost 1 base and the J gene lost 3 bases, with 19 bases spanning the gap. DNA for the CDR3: TGTGCCAGCAGCTTAGGGACAGATCCACGGGCGAGCAAAAACATTCAGTACTTC. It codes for CASSLGTDPRASKNIQYF.

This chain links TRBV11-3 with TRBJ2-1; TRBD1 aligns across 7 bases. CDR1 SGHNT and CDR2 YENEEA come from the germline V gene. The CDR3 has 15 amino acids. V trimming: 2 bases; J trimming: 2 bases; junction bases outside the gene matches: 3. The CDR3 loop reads CASSLRTGAYNEQFF. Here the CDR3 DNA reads TGTGCCAGCAGCTTAAGGACAGGAGCCTACAATGAGCAGTTCTTC.

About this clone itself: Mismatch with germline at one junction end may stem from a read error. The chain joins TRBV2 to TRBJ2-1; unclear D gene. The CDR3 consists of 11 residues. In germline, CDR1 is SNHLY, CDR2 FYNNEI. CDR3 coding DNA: TGCGGGTCCTCTTACTACAATGAGCAGTTCTTC. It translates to CGSSYYNEQFF.

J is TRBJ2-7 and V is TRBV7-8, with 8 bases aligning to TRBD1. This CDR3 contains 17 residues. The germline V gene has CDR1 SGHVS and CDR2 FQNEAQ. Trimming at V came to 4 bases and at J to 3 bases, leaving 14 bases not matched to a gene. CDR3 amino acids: CASSYDRGSNVIYEQYF. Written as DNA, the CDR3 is TGTGCCAGCAGCTACGACAGGGGATCAAATGTTATCTACGAGCAGTACTTC.

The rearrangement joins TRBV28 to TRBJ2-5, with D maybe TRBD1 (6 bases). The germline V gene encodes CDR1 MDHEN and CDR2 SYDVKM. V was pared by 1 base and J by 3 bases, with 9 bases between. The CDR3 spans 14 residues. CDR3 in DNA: TGTGCCAGCAGTTTATCACAGGGAGAAGAGACCCAGTACTTC. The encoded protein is CASSLSQGEETQYF.

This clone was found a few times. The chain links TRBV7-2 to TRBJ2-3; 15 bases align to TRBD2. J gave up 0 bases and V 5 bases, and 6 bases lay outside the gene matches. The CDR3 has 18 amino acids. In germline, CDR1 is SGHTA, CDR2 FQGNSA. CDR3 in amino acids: CASSAGLAGGRSTDTQYF. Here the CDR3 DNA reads TGTGCCAGCAGCGCGGGACTAGCGGGAGGCCGTAGCACAGATACGCAGTATTTT.

CDR3 bases: TGTGCCAGCAGTTCCCGTACCGGGACTCACTACAATGAGCAGTTCTTC. It translates to CASSSRTGTHYNEQFF. The chain employs TRBV6-2 or TRBV6-3 and TRBJ2-1; D is possibly TRBD2 (6 bases). V gave up 4 bases and J gave up 3 bases, with 16 bases separating them. CDR1 is MNHEY, CDR2 SVGEGT, per germline. The CDR3 is 16 amino acids.

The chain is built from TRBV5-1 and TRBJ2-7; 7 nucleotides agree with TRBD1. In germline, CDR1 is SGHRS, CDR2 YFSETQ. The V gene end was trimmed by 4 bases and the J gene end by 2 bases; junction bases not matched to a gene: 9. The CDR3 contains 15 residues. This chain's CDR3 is CASSPRTGTTYEQYF. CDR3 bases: TGCGCCAGCAGCCCTAGGACAGGAACTACCTACGAGCAGTACTTC.

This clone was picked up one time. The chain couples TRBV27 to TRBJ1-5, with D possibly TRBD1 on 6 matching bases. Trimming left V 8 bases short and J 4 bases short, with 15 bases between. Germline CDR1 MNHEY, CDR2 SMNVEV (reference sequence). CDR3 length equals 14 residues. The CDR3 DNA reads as TGTGCCAGCGGAGATCACGGGACAAATCAGCCCCAGCATTTT. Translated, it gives CASGDHGTNQPQHF.

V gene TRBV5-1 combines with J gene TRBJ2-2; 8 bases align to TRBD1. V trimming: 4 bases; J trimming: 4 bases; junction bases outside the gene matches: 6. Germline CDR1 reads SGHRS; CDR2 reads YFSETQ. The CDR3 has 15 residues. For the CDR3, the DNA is TGCGCCAGCAGCCAAAGGACAGGGAGCACCGGGGAGCTGTTTTTT. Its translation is CASSQRTGSTGELFF. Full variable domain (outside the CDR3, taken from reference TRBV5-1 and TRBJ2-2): KAGVTQTPRYLIKTRGQQVTLSCSPISGHRSVSWYQQTPGQGLQFLFEYFSETQRNKGNFPGRFSGRQFSNSRSEMNVSTLELGDSALYLCASSQRTGSTGELFFGEGSRLTVL.

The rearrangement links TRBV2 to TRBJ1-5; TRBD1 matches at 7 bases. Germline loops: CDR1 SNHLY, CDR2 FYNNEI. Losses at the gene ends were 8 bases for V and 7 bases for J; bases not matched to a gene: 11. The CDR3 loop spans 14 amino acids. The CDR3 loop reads CASGLQGPPQPQHF. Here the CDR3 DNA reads TGTGCCAGCGGATTACAGGGGCCCCCCCAGCCCCAGCATTTT.